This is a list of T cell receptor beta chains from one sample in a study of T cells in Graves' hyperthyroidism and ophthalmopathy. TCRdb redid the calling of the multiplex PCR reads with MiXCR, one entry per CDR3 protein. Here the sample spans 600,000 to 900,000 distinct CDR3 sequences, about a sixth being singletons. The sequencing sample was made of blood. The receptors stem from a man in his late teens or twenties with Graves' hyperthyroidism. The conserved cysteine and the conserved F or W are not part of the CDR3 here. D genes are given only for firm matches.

cdr3_aa: ASRRHPEGTIY
d_call: .
v_call: TRBV28

cdr3_aa: ASSEALRTSGGIISYNEQF
d_call: TRBD2
v_call: TRBV2

cdr3_aa: ASSSMTGDYGYT
d_call: .
v_call: TRBV7-2

cdr3_aa: ARGRTNQPQH
d_call: .
v_call: TRBV5-1

cdr3_aa: SARDPIHGYEQY
d_call: .
v_call: TRBV20-1

cdr3_aa: ASSRGQDTQY
d_call: .
v_call: TRBV3-1

cdr3_aa: ASSPWDGTGGDETQY
d_call: TRBD1
v_call: TRBV5-6

cdr3_aa: SAAKTEMNYGYT
d_call: .
v_call: TRBV20-1

cdr3_aa: ASSPGQGRQAF
d_call: TRBD1
v_call: TRBV18

cdr3_aa: ASSVVAGGLYEQF
d_call: TRBD2
v_call: TRBV9

cdr3_aa: ASSLWGKDYGYT
d_call: .
v_call: TRBV7-9

cdr3_aa: ASSQRERGTGELF
d_call: TRBD2
v_call: TRBV7-3

cdr3_aa: ASSLVGQGIHEQF
d_call: TRBD1
v_call: TRBV28

cdr3_aa: SVALGLHNYGYT
d_call: .
v_call: TRBV29-1

cdr3_aa: ASSPLETQC
d_call: .
v_call: TRBV2

cdr3_aa: SARGTSGHTGELF
d_call: TRBD2
v_call: TRBV20-1

cdr3_aa: ASSVEPSGTYEQY
d_call: TRBD2
v_call: TRBV9

cdr3_aa: ASSHRDEQY
d_call: .
v_call: TRBV6-1

cdr3_aa: ASSYRDGSLEQY
d_call: .
v_call: TRBV7-2

cdr3_aa: ASSVGLAGDWPYEQY
d_call: TRBD2
v_call: TRBV5-1

cdr3_aa: ASSLVGRYQETQY
d_call: .
v_call: TRBV7-8

cdr3_aa: ASSLGLASPLQETQY
d_call: .
v_call: TRBV11-2

cdr3_aa: ASSFRTSADEQF
d_call: TRBD2
v_call: TRBV27

cdr3_aa: ASSPGGTANTGELF
d_call: .
v_call: TRBV9

cdr3_aa: ASSQQGSGNQPQH
d_call: .
v_call: TRBV3-1

cdr3_aa: ASSLNSHSYNEQF
d_call: .
v_call: TRBV7-3

cdr3_aa: ASSLRWQSYYEQY
d_call: .
v_call: TRBV28

cdr3_aa: ASRNLGQGNTEAF
d_call: TRBD1
v_call: TRBV7-9

cdr3_aa: ASSSSPTWDRGDSEQF
d_call: TRBD1
v_call: TRBV9

cdr3_aa: SARDPPAGGRNEQF
d_call: TRBD2
v_call: TRBV20-1

cdr3_aa: ASSFQTGHRDSYEQY
d_call: .
v_call: TRBV6-1

cdr3_aa: SAPPRDRGILNEQF
d_call: TRBD1
v_call: TRBV20-1

cdr3_aa: ASSFFQGARTEAF
d_call: TRBD1
v_call: TRBV28

cdr3_aa: ASSLGGLGTEAF
d_call: .
v_call: TRBV5-1

cdr3_aa: ASSTSPAGTGELF
d_call: .
v_call: TRBV12-3/TRBV12-4

cdr3_aa: ASSARGAYSNQPQH
d_call: .
v_call: TRBV19

cdr3_aa: ASSYVLYHEQY
d_call: .
v_call: TRBV6-2/TRBV6-3

cdr3_aa: AIQYGAGNTEAF
d_call: .
v_call: TRBV10-3

cdr3_aa: ASSLVIVGGTGELF
d_call: .
v_call: TRBV7-6

cdr3_aa: ASSPELADRDTQY
d_call: .
v_call: TRBV28

cdr3_aa: ASSLRAGAGQPQH
d_call: .
v_call: TRBV12-3/TRBV12-4

cdr3_aa: ASWPRTGMAKNIQY
d_call: TRBD1
v_call: TRBV28

cdr3_aa: ASSQPRGGPNTGELF
d_call: .
v_call: TRBV4-2

cdr3_aa: ASSLADTYGYT
d_call: .
v_call: TRBV12-3/TRBV12-4

cdr3_aa: ASSSGSQETQY
d_call: .
v_call: TRBV11-3

cdr3_aa: ASSYGALETQY
d_call: .
v_call: TRBV6-1

cdr3_aa: SARLAGHLPIETQY
d_call: TRBD2
v_call: TRBV20-1

cdr3_aa: ASRRTGSSYEQY
d_call: TRBD1
v_call: TRBV6-1

cdr3_aa: ASTRQPNEKLF
d_call: .
v_call: TRBV2

cdr3_aa: ASTLYSGDTQY
d_call: .
v_call: TRBV6-1